Below are 18 T cell receptor beta chains sequenced from a single sample in a study of long-term antiretroviral therapy in people with HIV (dated by TCRdb to the early 2020s). The immunoSEQ hsTCRB v3.0 assay was used at survey level resolution to sequence the TRB variable region. The table comes from immuneACCESS by way of TCRdb, which keeps in-frame sequences with V and J called. Part of the clones is missing from these tables; in studies checked, under half for an unresolved V gene and the rest for unknown reasons. The sample profile shows more than 20,000 clones; under 85% of them were found once. The ten largest clones represent more than 15% of the sample. The sequencing here drew on unsorted PBMCs, taken 0.5 years before starting antiretroviral therapy. These receptors were obtained from a man aged 35-49 years with HIV.

V usage is TRBV7-2 and J usage is TRBJ2-1; D perhaps matches TRBD2 (5 bases). CDR3 size: 15 residues. Trimming pared 5 bases from V and 8 bases from J, leaving 19 bases between. Germline V gene data show CDR1 as SGHTA and CDR2 as FQGNSA. The CDR3 sequence is CASSPAVLLWDEQFF. The CDR3 DNA is TGTGCCAGCAGCCCAGCGGTCCTTTTGTGGGATGAGCAGTTCTTC.

The sample holds a few counts of this clone. V gene TRBV6-5 combines with J gene TRBJ2-7; tentatively, D is TRBD2 (5 bases). V was cut by 6 bases and J by 2 bases, with 17 bases left in between. Germline V lookup: CDR1 MNHEY, CDR2 SVGAGI. The CDR3 loop spans 15 amino acids. CDR3 DNA: TGTGCCAGCAGCTTTGCACTAGGGATGCCCTACGAGCAGTACTTC. This codes for CASSFALGMPYEQYF.

This clone was observed a single time. This sequence joins TRBV15 and TRBJ2-7; the D is unclear. CDR1 is LNHNV, CDR2 YYDKDF, per germline (reference sequence). V was cut by 0 bases and J by 2 bases, with 11 bases left in between. The length of the CDR3 is 15 residues. In DNA form, the CDR3 reads TGTGCCACCAGCAGAGAGCCCCAAGGGCCCTACGAGCAGTACTTC. Translated, it gives CATSREPQGPYEQYF.

V usage is TRBV28 and J usage is TRBJ2-1; TRBD2 matches at 7 bases. The CDR3 sequence is 14 residues long. The J segment lost 4 bases and the V segment lost 6 bases, leaving 6 bases of the junction unmatched. CDR1 is MDHEN and CDR2 is SYDVKM in the germline V gene. CDR3 sequence: CASRNWGGYNEQFF. The CDR3 region has the DNA TGTGCCAGCAGAAATTGGGGGGGGTACAATGAGCAGTTCTTC.

V usage is TRBV4-1 and J usage is TRBJ1-5; D is unclear. There are 15 residues in the CDR3. V was shortened by 0 bases and J by 1 base, with 7 bases between the two germline ends. Germline V gives CDR1 MGHRA, CDR2 YSYEKL. CDR3 DNA sequence: TGCGCCAGCAGCCAAGAGTTTTTCAGCAATCAGCCCCAGCATTTT. Its protein is CASSQEFFSNQPQHF.

The V and J genes are TRBV30 and TRBJ1-6; D is uncertain. Germline assignment: CDR1 GTSNPN and CDR2 SVGIG (reference sequence). Trimming took off 1 base at V and 0 bases at J, with 7 bases between the two ends. There are 15 residues in the CDR3. The CDR3 sequence is CAWSGRSSYNSPLHF. The CDR3 DNA reads as TGTGCCTGGAGTGGTAGAAGCTCCTATAATTCACCCCTCCACTTT.

The chain recombines TRBV11-2 with TRBJ1-1; D perhaps matches TRBD1 (6 bases). Germline-derived CDR1 and CDR2 are SGHAT and FQNNGV. This CDR3 comprises 14 residues. The V and J ends lost 4 bases and 3 bases respectively, with 12 bases between them. This CDR3 is CASSSRRGDTEAFF. The CDR3 DNA is TGTGCCAGCAGCTCCAGGAGGGGGGACACTGAAGCTTTCTTT.

This clone was seen a few times. This chain connects TRBV10-3 to TRBJ1-2; maybe TRBD1 (5 bases). The CDR3 extends over 13 amino acids. Germline-derived CDR1 and CDR2 are ENHRY and SYGVKD. Trimming pared 4 bases from V and 8 bases from J, leaving 14 bases between. The chain's CDR3 is CAISGGLTWGYTF. The CDR3 region has the DNA TGTGCCATCAGTGGGGGACTGACCTGGGGCTACACCTTC.

The DNA of the CDR3 is TGTGCCAGCAGCGAAGGCCCCCAGGGGGTCCCCTACGAGCAGTACTTC. Its translation: CASSEGPQGVPYEQYF. This chain uses TRBV7-6 with TRBJ2-7, with 7 bases that match TRBD1. Germline V gene lookup returns CDR1 SGHVS and CDR2 FNYEAQ. This CDR3 has 16 amino acids. J gave up 2 bases and V 5 bases, and 12 bases lay outside the gene matches.

The chain has TRBV10-3 and TRBJ2-2; no definite D call. CDR3 length equals 12 residues. The germline V gene encodes CDR1 ENHRY and CDR2 SYGVKD. V was cut by 10 bases and J by 8 bases, with 14 bases left in between. DNA for the CDR3: TGTGCCAGCGCTCCCGGAAGGGGGGAGCTGTTTTTT. This sequence encodes CASAPGRGELFF.

The V and J genes are TRBV7-2 and TRBJ1-1; D not certain. The CDR3 covers 13 residues. V was pared by 4 bases and J by 5 bases, with 11 bases between. CDR1 SGHTA and CDR2 FQGNSA come from the germline V gene. The CDR3 spells CASSSRRLTEAFF. CDR3 bases: TGTGCCAGCAGCTCACGAAGGCTTACTGAAGCTTTCTTT.

The chain employs TRBV5-1 and TRBJ2-3; D may be TRBD2 (5 bases). Per germline, CDR1 SGHRS and CDR2 YFSETQ. The CDR3 sequence is 13 residues long. V dropped 3 bases and J dropped 2 bases, with 7 bases sitting between them. CDR3 protein: CASSYRDTDTQYF. The CDR3, as DNA: TGCGCCAGCAGCTACCGGGACACAGATACGCAGTATTTT.

The chain employs TRBV7-2 and TRBJ1-2, with a possible D match to TRBD1 (6 bases). Germline V gene sequence: CDR1 SGHTA, CDR2 FQGNSA. Trimming took off 4 bases at V and 5 bases at J, with 14 bases between the two ends. The CDR3 contains 14 residues. As DNA, the CDR3 is TGTGCCAGCAGCTCGCAGGGGTGGAGATATGGCTACACCTTC. Amino acids: CASSSQGWRYGYTF.

On this clone itself: At the DNA level, this CDR3 is encoded by other sequences in the same sample as well. This chain joins TRBV7-9 and TRBJ1-5; a possible D gene is TRBD1 (6 bases). The CDR3 is 14 amino acids. The germline V gene has CDR1 SEHNR and CDR2 FQNEAQ (reference sequence). The V end lost 1 base, the J end lost 4 bases, and 8 bases lay between the germline ends. The CDR3 region has the DNA TGTGCCAGCAGCTTAGGGCAGGGGAATCAGCCCCAGCATTTT. It yields the protein CASSLGQGNQPQHF.

In DNA form, the CDR3 reads TGTGCCAGCAGCACCGCGGGCCGGTACCAAGAGACCCAGTACTTC. Protein product: CASSTAGRYQETQYF. V is TRBV11-2 and J is TRBJ2-5; TRBD2 is a possible D gene (5 bases). The CDR3 has 15 amino acids. CDR1 and CDR2 from the germline V gene are SGHAT and FQNNGV. V lost 5 bases and J 0 bases, leaving 13 bases between the germline ends.

The V gene is TRBV7-2, the J gene TRBJ1-1, with TRBD1 matching 10 bases. The V segment lost 6 bases and the J segment 5 bases; nucleotides outside the gene matches: 15. Germline CDR1 SGHTA, CDR2 FQGNSA. The CDR3 contains 17 residues. The DNA of the CDR3 is TGTGCCAGCAGAAATACCGGGGACAGGGGTACTCGAACTGAAGCTTTCTTT. The encoded protein is CASRNTGDRGTRTEAFF.

The CDR3 nucleotides are TGTGCCAGCAGCTTATCTAGCGTAGACACCGGGGAGCTGTTTTTT. Protein: CASSLSSVDTGELFF. The chain uses TRBV7-9 and TRBJ2-2, with a tentative D call TRBD2 (6 bases). Germline V gene sequence: CDR1 SEHNR, CDR2 FQNEAQ (reference sequence). V was clipped by 2 bases and J by 3 bases, with 10 bases between them. This CDR3 spans 15 amino acids.

The V gene is TRBV7-2, the J gene TRBJ2-3, with 13 bases lining up with TRBD2. The germline V gene encodes CDR1 SGHTA and CDR2 FQGNSA. The CDR3 sequence is 17 residues long. The ends lost 3 bases at V and 4 bases at J; junction bases unmatched: 7. CDR3 in amino acids: CASSFSGTSGGADTQYF. CDR3 DNA: TGTGCCAGCAGCTTTTCGGGTACTAGCGGGGGGGCAGATACGCAGTATTTT.